This entry describes one TCR beta chain. What it recognizes is unknown. The data stem from a study of T cell repertoires in ileal Crohn's disease. Study details: At surgery, approximately 33% of patients smoked, with median disease duration 7.9 years.

TCRdb's table, derived via immunoSEQ multiplex PCR, lists solely in-frame clones and lacks some. This sample has approximately 27,000 clones, with 80% found just once. Overall study findings and caveats: Every patient over 26.8% clonality showed endoscopic recurrence.

The germline V and J ends were trimmed by 5 bases and 5 bases, with 11 bases remaining between them. The CDR3 totals 13 residues. Germline V gene data show CDR1 as MNHEY and CDR2 as SVGAGI. This chain joins TRBV6-5 and TRBJ2-3; maybe TRBD2 (5 bases). Sample: ileal tissue. The sequence was collected from an adult with Crohn's disease. CDR3 residues: CASSPYGGDTQYF. DNA of the CDR3: TGTGCCAGCAGTCCTTACGGAGGAGATACGCAGTATTTT.